The clone carrying this T cell receptor beta chain was detected only a few times. Its specificity is unknown. The sample is drawn from a study of cytomegalovirus exposure and HLA in healthy donors. Regarding the study as a whole: Investigators reported fewer than 200 TCR beta chains as tied to cytomegalovirus. That first-cohort TCR clusters tended to co-occur in the roughly 120 validation repertoires was found in a later analysis.

Trimming took 3 bases from V and 7 from J, leaving 9 bases between them. Germline lookup yields CDR1 MNHNS and CDR2 SASEGT. The CDR3 contains 12 residues. TCRdb's copy holds only in-frame clones and misses some; the assay was immunoSEQ multiplex PCR. The repertoire includes about 98,000 clones, around 88% of them detected once, and about 4% sits in the top ten. The receptor comes from a woman aged 25-40 years in good health and CMV-seronegative. Material for sequencing was PBMCs. The chain joins TRBV6-1 to TRBJ1-2, with D perhaps matching TRBD1 (5 bases). CDR3 in DNA: TGTGCCAGCAGTGAGGGGGGACGTGGCTACACCTTC. It codes for CASSEGGRGYTF.